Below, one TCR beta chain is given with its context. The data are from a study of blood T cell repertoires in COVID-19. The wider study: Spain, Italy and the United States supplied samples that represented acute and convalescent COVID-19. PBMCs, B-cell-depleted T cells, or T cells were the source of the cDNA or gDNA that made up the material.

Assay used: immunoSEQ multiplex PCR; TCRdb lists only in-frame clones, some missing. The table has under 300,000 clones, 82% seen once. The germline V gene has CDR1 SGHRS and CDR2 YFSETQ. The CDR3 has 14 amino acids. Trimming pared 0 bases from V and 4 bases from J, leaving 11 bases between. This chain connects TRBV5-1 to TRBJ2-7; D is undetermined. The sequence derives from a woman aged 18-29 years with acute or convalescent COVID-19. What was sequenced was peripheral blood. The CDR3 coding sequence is TGCGCCAGCAGCTTGGGCCCTACCTATTACGAGCAGTACTTC. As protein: CASSLGPTYYEQYF.